The rows below give T cell receptor beta chains drawn from one sample of a study of OX40 agonist ivuxolimab in advanced cancers. Clones were sequenced by immunoSEQ multiplex PCR, and TCRdb holds only the in-frame ones, with some missing. The profile shows around 15,000 clones, about 91% of them singletons. The specimen comprised CD4+ or CD8+ T cells sorted from blood, sampled in a trial of the OX40 agonist ivuxolimab. The receptor source for this set is an adult with an advanced solid tumor such as melanoma, head and neck, liver or kidney cancer. Each CDR3 is given with its conserved first and last residue. D genes are given only for firm matches. Size values are once, few and many counts, or a class for expanded clones, and some rows have none.

d_call j_call clone_size v_call cdr3_nt cdr3_aa
- TRBJ1-5 - TRBV28 TGTGCCAGCAGTTTAAGGGCAATTTACAATCAGCCCCAGCATTTT CASSLRAIYNQPQHF
- TRBJ2-1 - TRBV5-4 TGTGCCAGTCGAAGTGGGAGAGGTGAGCAGTTCTTC CASRSGRGEQFF
- TRBJ1-3 - TRBV9 TGTGCCAGCAGCGTAGAAGGGTCGGGGGTAGTTTCTGGAAACACCATATATTTT CASSVEGSGVVSGNTIYF
- TRBJ2-1 - TRBV5-1 TGCGCCAGCAGCTCGACCCCCTGGCCCAATGAGCAGTTCTTC CASSSTPWPNEQFF
- TRBJ1-1 - TRBV28 TGTGCCAGCAGTCCTACAGGGAGGACTGAAGCTTTCTTT CASSPTGRTEAFF
- TRBJ2-3 few TRBV7-9 TGTGCCAGCAGCTCCCTTTTCCTGGTAGCGGCCACAGATACGCAGTATTTT CASSSLFLVAATDTQYF
- TRBJ2-7 - TRBV7-2 TGTGCCAGCAGCTTCGGGACGGGCCCCTACGAGCAGTACTTC CASSFGTGPYEQYF
- TRBJ2-7 - TRBV28 TGTGCCAGCAGTTTAGGGCGCGAGCAGTACTTC CASSLGREQYF
TRBD1 TRBJ2-4 - TRBV19 TGTGCCAGTAGTACACACCGGGACAGCAAAAACATTCAGTACTTC CASSTHRDSKNIQYF
- TRBJ2-5 once TRBV6-6 TGTGCCAGCAGTTACGTGGGAAGGGAGACCCAGTACTTC CASSYVGRETQYF
- TRBJ1-2 - TRBV29-1 TGCAGCGTTGAAGATCCCTCACCGGCTGGCTATGGCTACACCTTC CSVEDPSPAGYGYTF
TRBD2 TRBJ2-3 once TRBV2 TGTGCCAGCGGACTAGCGGATTCCACAGATACGCAGTATTTT CASGLADSTDTQYF
TRBD1 TRBJ1-2 - TRBV18 TGTGCCAGCTCACCAGGGACAGGGAATATCTACACCTTC CASSPGTGNIYTF
- TRBJ2-7 - TRBV19 TGTGCCAGTAGGGGGGTTGACCCCTACGAGCAGTACTTC CASRGVDPYEQYF
- TRBJ2-1 - TRBV4-3 TGCGCCAGCAGCGGAGGCGGGGACCTCTCCTACAATGAGCAGTTCTTC CASSGGGDLSYNEQFF
TRBD1 TRBJ1-1 - TRBV5-6 TGTGCCAGCAGCTTGGACAGGGGGACTGCTGAAGCTTTCTTT CASSLDRGTAEAFF
TRBD2 TRBJ2-7 - TRBV4-2 TGTGCCAGCAGCCAAAGTCTAGCGGGAGACGAGCAGTACTTC CASSQSLAGDEQYF
TRBD2 TRBJ2-3 - TRBV27 TGTGCCAGCAGTTCCAGCCGTTGGGGGAGGGCCTCAGATACGCAGTATTTT CASSSSRWGRASDTQYF
- TRBJ1-5 - TRBV19 TGTGCCAGTAAGAATCTTCTCAGTAGCAATCAGCCCCAGCATTTT CASKNLLSSNQPQHF
TRBD2 TRBJ2-5 once TRBV11-3 TGTGCCAGCAGCTTAGCCCCGGGAGGGACCCAGTACTTC CASSLAPGGTQYF
- TRBJ1-2 - TRBV7-9 TGTGCCAGCAGCTTAGCCAGCCCAGGGTACTATGGCTACACCTTC CASSLASPGYYGYTF
- TRBJ2-7 once TRBV5-4 TGTGCCAGCAGCTTGGATAAGGGCGGTGCAGCCTACGAGCAGTACTTC CASSLDKGGAAYEQYF
- TRBJ2-1 - TRBV4-2 TGTGCCAGCAGCCAAGAAGGTACGAATGAGCAGTTCTTC CASSQEGTNEQFF
- TRBJ2-1 - TRBV5-1 TGCGCCAGCAGCCTGGGAAACAATGAGCAGTTCTTC CASSLGNNEQFF
- TRBJ2-7 - TRBV28 TGTGCCACCCGGCCTCGTCGGGACCTACAGAGCTCCTACGAGCAGTACTTC CATRPRRDLQSSYEQYF
- TRBJ2-7 - TRBV20-1 TGCAGTGCCCCAGGCGGGTACGAGCAGTACTTC CSAPGGYEQYF
- TRBJ2-2 - TRBV28 TGTGCCAGCAGTTTAGGGCAGGGGTACACCGGGGAGCTGTTTTTT CASSLGQGYTGELFF